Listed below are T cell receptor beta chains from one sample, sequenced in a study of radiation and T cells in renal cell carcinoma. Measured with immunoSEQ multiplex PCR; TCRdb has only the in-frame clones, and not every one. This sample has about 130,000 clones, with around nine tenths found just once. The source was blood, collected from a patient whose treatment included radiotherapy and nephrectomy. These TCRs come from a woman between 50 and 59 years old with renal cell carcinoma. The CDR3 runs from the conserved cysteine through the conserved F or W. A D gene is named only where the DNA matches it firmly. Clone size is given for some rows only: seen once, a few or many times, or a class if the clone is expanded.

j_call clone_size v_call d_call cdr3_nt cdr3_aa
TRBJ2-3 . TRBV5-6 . TGTGCCAGCAGCTCTCCGCGGGCAGGCCAGAGAGATACGCAGTATTTT CASSSPRAGQRDTQYF
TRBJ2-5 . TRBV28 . TGTGCCAGCAGGCAAGGGGCAGAGACCCAGTACTTC CASRQGAETQYF
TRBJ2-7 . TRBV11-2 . TGTGCCACAAGAAGGTCGGGAGAGTACGAGCAGTACTTC CATRRSGEYEQYF
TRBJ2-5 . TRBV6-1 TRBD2 TGTGCCAGCAGTGAAGCACTAGCGGTCGAGACCCAGTACTTC CASSEALAVETQYF
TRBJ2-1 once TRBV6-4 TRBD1 TGTGCCAGCAGTGGCCGACAGGGAGACAATGAGCAGTTCTTC CASSGRQGDNEQFF
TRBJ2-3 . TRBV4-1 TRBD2 TGCGCCAGCAGCCACGGGCTTAGCGGGGGGTCAGATACGCAGTATTTT CASSHGLSGGSDTQYF
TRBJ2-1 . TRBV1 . TGCACCAGCAGCCCGGTAGCGGGGGGCCTCTACAATGAGCAGTTCTTC CTSSPVAGGLYNEQFF
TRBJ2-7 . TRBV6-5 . TGTGCCAGCAGGATTTACAGGAGCTCCTCCTACGAGCAGTACTTC CASRIYRSSSYEQYF
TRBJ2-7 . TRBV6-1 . TGTGCCAGCATGGGGTGGGGGAGCTCCTACGAGCAGTACTTC CASMGWGSSYEQYF
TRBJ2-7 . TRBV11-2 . TGTGCCAGCAGCTTCGGGCCGGATTCTGAGTACGAGCAGTACTTC CASSFGPDSEYEQYF
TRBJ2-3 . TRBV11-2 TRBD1 TGTGCCAGCAGCTCGTGGGACAGAAGCACAGATACGCAGTATTTT CASSSWDRSTDTQYF
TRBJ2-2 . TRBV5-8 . TGTGCCAGCAGCTTGGCGGGGCCCGGGGAGCTGTTTTTT CASSLAGPGELFF
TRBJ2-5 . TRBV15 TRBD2 TGTGCCACCAGCAGAGTAACCCTAGCGGGGGGCCCAGAGACCCAGTACTTC CATSRVTLAGGPETQYF
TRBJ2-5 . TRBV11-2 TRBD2 TGTGCCAGCAGCTTATACGGGGGGGGCACCCAAGAGACCCAGTACTTC CASSLYGGGTQETQYF
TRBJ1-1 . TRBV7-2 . TGTGCCAGCAGCTACGGGAGGGGCACTGAAGCTTTCTTT CASSYGRGTEAFF
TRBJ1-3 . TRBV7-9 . TGTGCCAGCAGCCCTGAGGGAAGAGGAAACACCATATATTTT CASSPEGRGNTIYF
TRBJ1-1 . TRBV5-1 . TGCGCCAGCACCTTAACTGCTGGGAAGGGCACTGAAGCTTTCTTT CASTLTAGKGTEAFF
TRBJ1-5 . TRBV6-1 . TGTGCCAGCAGAGGGCTCGTCGATCAGCCCCAGCATTTT CASRGLVDQPQHF
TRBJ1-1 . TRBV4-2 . TGTGCCAGCAGCCAAAGTACCCTGAACACTGAAGCTTTCTTT CASSQSTLNTEAFF
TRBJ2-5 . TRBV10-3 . TGTGCCATCAGTGATCCCCTTTACATAACCCAGTACTTC CAISDPLYITQYF
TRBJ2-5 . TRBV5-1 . TGCGCCAGCAGCTTGCTCGGGAACCCAGCAGAGACCCAGTACTTC CASSLLGNPAETQYF
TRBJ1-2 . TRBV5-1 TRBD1 TGCGCCAGCAGCCCGTCCGGGACAGCTCCCCACGACACCTTC CASSPSGTAPHDTF
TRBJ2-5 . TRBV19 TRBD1 TGTGCCAGTAGTAAAGCAGGGGGCGAAGTGACCCAGTACTTC CASSKAGGEVTQYF
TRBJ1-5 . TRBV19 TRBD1 TGTGCCACTTGGAGGGGGGACAGCTACAATCAGCCCCAGCATTTT CATWRGDSYNQPQHF
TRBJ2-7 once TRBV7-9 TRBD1 TGTGCCAGCAGCTTCAGGGGGACCTACGAGCAGTACTTC CASSFRGTYEQYF
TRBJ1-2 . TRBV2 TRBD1 TGTGCCAGCAGGGCACAGGGGTGGGATGGCTACACCTTC CASRAQGWDGYTF
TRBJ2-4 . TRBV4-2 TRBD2 TGTGCCAGCAGCCCGAGGGTGATAGCGGGGACTCTAGCCAAAAACATTCAGTACTTC CASSPRVIAGTLAKNIQYF
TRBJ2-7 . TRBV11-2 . TGTGCCAGCAGCTTAGGTCAGGGAGCCTACGAGCAGTACTTC CASSLGQGAYEQYF
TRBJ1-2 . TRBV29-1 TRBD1 TGCAGCGTTGGACAGGGGATTAACTATGGCTACACCTTC CSVGQGINYGYTF
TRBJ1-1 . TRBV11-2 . TGTGCCAGCAGCTTAGAACTGGACACTGAAGCTTTCTTT CASSLELDTEAFF
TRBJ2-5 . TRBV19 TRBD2 TGTGCCAGTAGTATTGGGCGGGGGTACCAAGAGACCCAGTACTTC CASSIGRGYQETQYF
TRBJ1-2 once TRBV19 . TGTGCCAGTAGTATAGAGGCAGGGAACTATGGCTACACCTTC CASSIEAGNYGYTF
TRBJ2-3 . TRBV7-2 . TGTGCCAGCAGCTTAGGCGGGTTTTTCACAGATACGCAGTATTTT CASSLGGFFTDTQYF
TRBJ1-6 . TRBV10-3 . TGTGCCATCCGGGAAAGCTATAATTCACCCCTCCACTTT CAIRESYNSPLHF
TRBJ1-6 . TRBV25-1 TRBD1 TGTGCCAGCAGTACCACCGGGACAGTGAGTTATAATTCACCCCTCCACTTT CASSTTGTVSYNSPLHF
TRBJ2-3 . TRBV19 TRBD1 TGTGCCAGTAGTATATACAACAGGGGGACGCAGTATTTT CASSIYNRGTQYF
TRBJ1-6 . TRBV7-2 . TGTGCCAGCAGCAAACCCCTCTTATACCCGGGGGATTCACCCCTCCACTTT CASSKPLLYPGDSPLHF
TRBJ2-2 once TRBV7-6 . TGTGCCAGCAGCCCGGGGGCCCCGAACACCGGGGAGCTGTTTTTT CASSPGAPNTGELFF
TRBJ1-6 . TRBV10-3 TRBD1 TGTGCCATCAGTGAAGGGACAGGGGGCGACTCACCCCTCCACTTT CAISEGTGGDSPLHF
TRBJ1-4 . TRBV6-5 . TGTGCCAGCTGTATGGACAGTTCGGCGAATGAAAAACTGTTTTTT CASCMDSSANEKLFF
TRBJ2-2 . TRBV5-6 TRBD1 TGTGCCAGCAGGTCATTCACAGGGGTGAACACCGGGGAGCTGTTTTTT CASRSFTGVNTGELFF
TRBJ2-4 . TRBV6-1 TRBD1 TGTGCCAGCAGTGGAAAGGGGGCAACGGCCAAAAACATTCAGTACTTC CASSGKGATAKNIQYF
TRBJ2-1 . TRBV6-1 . TGTGCCAGTAAAACGGACGGAGGAAATGAGCAGTTCTTC CASKTDGGNEQFF
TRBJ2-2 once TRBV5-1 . TGCGCCAGCAGCTTGAGGGGGATAAACACCGGGGAGCTGTTTTTT CASSLRGINTGELFF
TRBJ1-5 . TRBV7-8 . TGTGCCAGCAGCTTAGGGCGACGGCGGTATGTCGATCAGCCCCAGCATTTT CASSLGRRRYVDQPQHF
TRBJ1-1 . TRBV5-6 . TGTGCCAGCAGCCTTCGGGCGGCCAACACTGAAGCTTTCTTT CASSLRAANTEAFF
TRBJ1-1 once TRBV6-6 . TGTGCCAGCAGTTACTGGCAGAGTGAAGCTTTCTTT CASSYWQSEAFF
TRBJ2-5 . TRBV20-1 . TGCAGTGCCCCGTACCAAGAGACCCAGTACTTC CSAPYQETQYF
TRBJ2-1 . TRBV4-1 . TGCGCCAGCAGCCCAGCCAGGGAAGTAGGCAATGAGCAGTTCTTC CASSPAREVGNEQFF
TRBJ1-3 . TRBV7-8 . TGTGCCAGCAGCCCGCTTCAGAGGAGCCTCGGAAACACCATATATTTT CASSPLQRSLGNTIYF
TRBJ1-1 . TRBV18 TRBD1 TGTGCCAGCTCACCGACAGGGGGCAAGAACACTGAAGCTTTCTTT CASSPTGGKNTEAFF
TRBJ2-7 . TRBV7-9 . TGTGCCAGCAGCCTCGGGGCCTACGAGCAGTACTTC CASSLGAYEQYF
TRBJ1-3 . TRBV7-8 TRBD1 TGTGCCAGCAGCGTAGCAGGGGGCAGTGGAAACACCATATATTTT CASSVAGGSGNTIYF
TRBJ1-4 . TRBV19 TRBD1 TGTGCCAGTAAAGCTCGACAGGGGAGGGGAGAAAAACTGTTTTTT CASKARQGRGEKLFF
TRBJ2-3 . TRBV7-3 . TGTGCCAGCAGCTTGGATAGCACAGATACGCAGTATTTT CASSLDSTDTQYF
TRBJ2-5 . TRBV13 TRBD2 TGTGCCAGCTCGGGGGGGACCGGTGGGACCCAGTACTTC CASSGGTGGTQYF
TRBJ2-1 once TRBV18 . TGTGCCAGCTCAAACCAGGATGAGCAGTTCTTC CASSNQDEQFF
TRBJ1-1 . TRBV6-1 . TGTGCCAGCAGTGAAAGGCCAGCGGATGGAGCTTTCTTT CASSERPADGAFF